The clone carrying this TCR beta chain was counted a few times. This entry comes from a study of blood T cell repertoires in COVID-19. Study as a whole: Both acute and convalescent COVID-19 samples were obtained from the United States, Italy and Spain. T cells, B-cell-depleted T cells, or PBMCs provided the cDNA or gDNA that served as material.

In the original workflow: Amplified reference gene primers provided the basis for estimating nucleated cell counts. Some clones are missing from TCRdb's copy, which holds only in-frame ones; the method was immunoSEQ multiplex PCR. V and J calls and clone size are those listed in that table; D and trimming were worked out from the DNA. The sample has about 76,000 clones, around nine tenths seen once. The germline CDR1 and CDR2 sequences are MNHEY and SVGAGI. The germline V and J ends were trimmed by 11 bases and 1 base, with 11 bases remaining between them. The length of the CDR3 is 13 residues. The receptor's source is a man under 40 with acute or convalescent COVID-19. Source material: peripheral blood. The rearrangement uses TRBV6-5 and TRBJ1-4; perhaps TRBD1 as D (5 bases). The CDR3 loop reads CASQDITNEKLFF. The CDR3 bases are TGTGCCTCCCAGGACATAACTAATGAAAAACTGTTTTTT.